The T cell receptor (beta chain) under discussion was sequenced for a study of T cells in Graves' hyperthyroidism and ophthalmopathy. Study results and limitations: Ophthalmopathy prediction by the model preceded onset by a median about 6.5 months. Most thyroid clonotypes expanded above 0.001 were also detected in blood.

Patients with uncontrolled infections, other autoimmune diseases, pregnancy or lactation were excluded. Note on this clonotype: Antigen specificity is unknown.

Trimming removed 1 base at V and 6 bases at J, with 10 bases between. The V gene's germline CDR1 is SQVTM and CDR2 ANQGSEA. The CDR3 has 12 amino acids. RNA transcripts were the template for amplifying TCR beta CDR3 regions. The HTBI primer set was used in a first-round RT-PCR of the TCR CDR3. MiXCR was run by TCRdb on the multiplex PCR reads, yielding one entry per CDR3 protein. Here the sample spans 490,000 or so distinct CDR3 sequences, approximately 48% being singletons. The sample consisted of peripheral blood or thyroid tissue (not recorded which). This sequence was found in an adult woman with Graves' disease, either hyperthyroidism or ophthalmopathy (not recorded which). This chain uses TRBV29-1 with TRBJ2-7, with D uncertain. CDR3 amino acids: CSVEVARREQYF. DNA of the CDR3: TGCAGCGTTGAAGTTGCTAGACGCGAGCAGTACTTC.